Listed below are T cell receptor beta chains from one sample, sequenced in a study of blood T cells in healthy people across ages. MiXCR was run by TCRdb on the 5' RACE reads, yielding one entry per CDR3 protein. In the table there are around 800,000 distinct CDR3 sequences, roughly 50% of which are singletons. Material: blood. These receptors originate from a man at least 80 years old in good health. Each CDR3 is given with its conserved first and last residue. A D gene is named only where the DNA matches it firmly. Only part of the rows carry a size: once, few, many, or a class if the clone is expanded.

d_call | j_call | cdr3_length | v_call | clone_size | cdr3_nt | cdr3_aa
. | TRBJ1-2 | 15 | TRBV7-9 | . | TGTGCCAGCAGCCGCCCCGGGGTAAATAACTATGGCTACACCTTC | CASSRPGVNNYGYTF
TRBD1 | TRBJ1-4 | 16 | TRBV7-9 | few | TGTGCCAGCAGCTTAGCCCGGGACAGGGCAAATGAAAAACTGTTTTTT | CASSLARDRANEKLFF
TRBD1 | TRBJ2-2 | 13 | TRBV5-1 | . | TGCGCCAGCAGCTTGACAGGGGCCGGGGAGCTGTTTTTT | CASSLTGAGELFF
TRBD2 | TRBJ2-1 | 13 | TRBV20-1 | . | TGCAGTGCCCTTAGCGCGCGGGAGTATGAGCAGTTCTTC | CSALSAREYEQFF
. | TRBJ1-4 | 13 | TRBV7-9 | few | TGTGCCAGCAGCTTAGGCCTGGGGAGGAAACTGTTTTTT | CASSLGLGRKLFF
TRBD2 | TRBJ2-7 | 14 | TRBV28 | . | TGTGCCAGCAGCCCCCCCGGGACTAGGGGCGAGCAGTACTTC | CASSPPGTRGEQYF
. | TRBJ2-7 | 12 | TRBV20-1 | . | TGCAGTGCTGGTCCCTCGGGCTACGAGCAGTACTTC | CSAGPSGYEQYF
. | TRBJ2-3 | 15 | TRBV7-2 | many | TGTGCCAGCAGCCCTAGCTCCGAGCCAGCAGATACGCAGTATTTT | CASSPSSEPADTQYF
. | TRBJ1-2 | 12 | TRBV10-3 | . | TGTGCCATCAGAACTGGGACCTATGGCTACACCTTC | CAIRTGTYGYTF
. | TRBJ1-2 | 14 | TRBV6-2/TRBV6-3 | . | TGTGTCAGCAGTTACTCGACAGCTAACTATGGCTACACCTTC | CVSSYSTANYGYTF
TRBD1 | TRBJ2-2 | 16 | TRBV5-1 | . | TGCGCCAGCAGCTTGGTCGGACAGGGCCAATCCGGGGAGCTGTTTTTT | CASSLVGQGQSGELFF
TRBD1 | TRBJ1-2 | 16 | TRBV6-5 | . | TGTGCCAGCAGTTACTCGATCCGGGACAGGGGTTATGGCTACACCTTC | CASSYSIRDRGYGYTF
TRBD1 | TRBJ1-1 | 14 | TRBV12-3/TRBV12-4 | . | TGTGCCAGCAGTTTTAGACAGGGGGCCAGTGAAGCTTTCTTT | CASSFRQGASEAFF
. | TRBJ2-7 | 14 | TRBV13 | few | TGTGCCAGCAGCCCCGGGTTGGGAATCTACGAGCAGTACTTC | CASSPGLGIYEQYF
TRBD2 | TRBJ2-1 | 16 | TRBV5-1 | . | TGCGCCAGCAGCCTCCAAACTAGCGGGAACTACAATGAGCAGTTCTTC | CASSLQTSGNYNEQFF
. | TRBJ2-7 | 12 | TRBV2 | few | TGTGCCAGCAGTGAAGCGGACTACGAGCAGTACTTC | CASSEADYEQYF
TRBD1 | TRBJ2-6 | 19 | TRBV24-1 | . | TGTGCCACCAGTGAACACAGGGGGCGCGTTACCTCTGGGGCCAACGTCCTGACTTTC | CATSEHRGRVTSGANVLTF
. | TRBJ2-5 | 15 | TRBV5-1 | few | TGCGCCAGCATTGGTGGCGGGACCCTCCAAGAGACCCAGTACTTC | CASIGGGTLQETQYF
TRBD1 | TRBJ1-1 | 16 | TRBV10-3 | . | TGTGCCATCAGTGACCCGGGACAGGGATTGAACACTGAAGCTTTCTTT | CAISDPGQGLNTEAFF
. | TRBJ2-1 | 13 | TRBV5-1 | . | TGCGCCAGCAGCTTGGATTGGGGCAATGAGCAGTTCTTC | CASSLDWGNEQFF
. | TRBJ2-5 | 15 | TRBV5-1 | . | TGCGCCAGCAGCGTGGCGGGCCAGAGCCAAGAGACCCAGTACTTC | CASSVAGQSQETQYF
. | TRBJ1-4 | 16 | TRBV6-6 | . | TGTGCCAGCAGTTCCAGCGAGGGGACAACTAATGAAAAACTGTTTTTT | CASSSSEGTTNEKLFF
. | TRBJ2-3 | 13 | TRBV9 | . | TGTGCCAGCAGCCCTAGTGGCAGGGATACGCAGTATTTT | CASSPSGRDTQYF
. | TRBJ1-1 | 14 | TRBV6-5 | . | TGTGCCAGCAGTTACTTGTTAGGGAATCCTGAAGCTTTCTTT | CASSYLLGNPEAFF
TRBD2 | TRBJ2-1 | 15 | TRBV20-1 | . | TGCAGTGCTACACTCGGGACTAGCGGGAGCTATGAGCAGTTCTTC | CSATLGTSGSYEQFF
. | TRBJ1-5 | 16 | TRBV15 | . | TGTGCCACCAGCAGAGGACAGTTGGTCGGCAATCAGCCCCAGCATTTT | CATSRGQLVGNQPQHF
. | TRBJ2-1 | 16 | TRBV6-5 | . | TGTGCCAGCAGCCCTTCTTGGGGGGAGGTGGGCAATGAGCAGTTCTTC | CASSPSWGEVGNEQFF
. | TRBJ1-1 | 14 | TRBV2 | . | TGTGCCAGCAGCCCTGACAGGATTGGCACTGAAGCTTTCTTT | CASSPDRIGTEAFF
. | TRBJ1-1 | 15 | TRBV14 | few | TGTGCCAGCAGCCAAGATCAAGGATGGATCACTGAAGCTTTCTTT | CASSQDQGWITEAFF
. | TRBJ1-2 | 13 | TRBV24-1 | . | TGTGCCACCAGTGATACCAGGGGCAATGGCTACACCTTT | CATSDTRGNGYTF
TRBD2 | TRBJ2-2 | 19 | TRBV4-2 | . | TGTGCCAGCAGAGAAAGAGGGACTAGCGGGAGGGCATGGGCCGGGGAGCTGTTTTTT | CASRERGTSGRAWAGELFF
TRBD1 | TRBJ2-1 | 16 | TRBV5-4 | . | TGTGCCAGCAGCGACCTGGGACAGGGGGAATACAATGAGCAGTTCTTC | CASSDLGQGEYNEQFF
. | TRBJ2-2 | 13 | TRBV12-3/TRBV12-4 | . | TGTGCCAGCAGTTCTCTCTTGAGCGGGGAGCTGTTTTTT | CASSSLLSGELFF
TRBD1 | TRBJ2-5 | 18 | TRBV20-1 | . | TGCAGTGCTAGAGATTCCGCCAGGGGGCGGCACGGACAAGAGACCCAGTACTTC | CSARDSARGRHGQETQYF
TRBD1 | TRBJ1-5 | 17 | TRBV28 | . | TGTGCCAGCAGCTCACCCACGGGACAGGGCCGGGCTCAGCCCCAGCATTTT | CASSSPTGQGRAQPQHF
. | TRBJ1-2 | 13 | TRBV7-2 | few | TGTGCCAGCAGCTTTTCCAGGGAAAATGGCTACACCTTC | CASSFSRENGYTF
. | TRBJ2-7 | 14 | TRBV9 | . | TGTGCCAGCTCCTCCCGAGGTGGGGTGGACGAGCAGTACTTC | CASSSRGGVDEQYF
. | TRBJ2-1 | 16 | TRBV3-1 | . | TGTGCCAGCAGCCAAGGGCCACCGGGATGGTTCACCGAGCAGTTCTTC | CASSQGPPGWFTEQFF
. | TRBJ1-4 | 14 | TRBV28 | . | TGTGCCAGCAGTTTAAGGGACGGTAATGAAAAACTGTTTTTT | CASSLRDGNEKLFF
. | TRBJ2-7 | 15 | TRBV7-8 | few | TGTGCCAGCAGCCAGATAGGATCTAGCTCCTACGAGCAGTACTTC | CASSQIGSSSYEQYF
TRBD1 | TRBJ2-3 | 16 | TRBV5-1 | . | TGCGCCAGCAGCCCACAGGGGGCTGCGCGCACAGATACGCAGTATTTT | CASSPQGAARTDTQYF
. | TRBJ2-5 | 16 | TRBV9 | . | TGTGCCAGCAGCGCCCCGGAGATGGCTGCAGGGAATGAGCAGTACTTC | CASSAPEMAAGNEQYF
. | TRBJ2-3 | 13 | TRBV7-6 | . | TGTGCCAGCAGCCCCACTAGATTCAATACGCAGTATTTT | CASSPTRFNTQYF
TRBD2 | TRBJ2-7 | 15 | TRBV12-3/TRBV12-4 | . | TGTGCCAGCAGACGCCCCGGGACTACCTACAATGAGCAGTACTTC | CASRRPGTTYNEQYF
TRBD1 | TRBJ2-6 | 16 | TRBV29-1 | . | TGCAGCGTCCGGGACAGGTGGGGCTCTGGGGCCAACGTCCTGACTTTC | CSVRDRWGSGANVLTF
. | TRBJ2-7 | 15 | TRBV4-1 | . | TGCGCCAGCAGCCATGCTGAGCCAGGGTTGCACGAGCAGTACTTC | CASSHAEPGLHEQYF
. | TRBJ2-4 | 13 | TRBV4-1 | . | TGCGCCAGCAGCCAAGACGCCAGAAACATTCAGTACTTC | CASSQDARNIQYF
. | TRBJ2-1 | 14 | TRBV5-1 | few | TGCGCCAGCAGCTGGGGAGCCTCCTACAATGAGCAGTTCTTC | CASSWGASYNEQFF
TRBD2 | TRBJ2-1 | 16 | TRBV27 | once | TGTGCCAGCAGTTTGGCGAGCGGGGGGATTTACAATGAGCAGTTCTTC | CASSLASGGIYNEQFF
TRBD1 | TRBJ2-1 | 14 | TRBV28 | . | TGTGCCAGCAGTTGGGACAGGGTGGGCGATGAGCAGTTCTTC | CASSWDRVGDEQFF
. | TRBJ1-1 | 13 | TRBV12-3/TRBV12-4 | . | TGTGCCAGCAGTACCGACCCGGGGATAGAAGCTTTCTTT | CASSTDPGIEAFF
TRBD1 | TRBJ2-7 | 13 | TRBV5-1 | . | TGCGCCAGCTGCCGGGACAGGGCCTACGAGCAGTACTTC | CASCRDRAYEQYF
TRBD2 | TRBJ2-7 | 16 | TRBV20-1 | . | TGCAGTGCTAGAGTGGCTAGCGGGAGGTTTTCCTACGAGCAGTACTTC | CSARVASGRFSYEQYF
. | TRBJ2-7 | 18 | TRBV6-5 | . | TGTGCCAGCAGTTACCCACCCACAGGACTCACTACTACCTACGAGCAGTACTTC | CASSYPPTGLTTTYEQYF
. | TRBJ2-1 | 13 | TRBV20-1 | . | TGCAGTGCCGCCGGGGCTGCAGGTTCCGAGCAGTTCTTC | CSAAGAAGSEQFF
TRBD2 | TRBJ2-1 | 15 | TRBV2 | . | TGTGCCAGCAGTGAACTAACTAGCGGGAGAGGTGAGCAGTTCTTC | CASSELTSGRGEQFF
. | TRBJ2-7 | 14 | TRBV28 | . | TGTGCCAGCAGTGTGGACGGGGTTGCCTACGAGCAGTACTTC | CASSVDGVAYEQYF